This is a list of T cell receptor beta chains from one sample in a study of blood T cell repertoires in COVID-19. This table comes from immunoSEQ multiplex PCR, and its TCRdb copy is limited to in-frame clones, with some not included. This sample has over 200,000 clones, with 80% to 90% found just once. Material: PBMCs or T cells enriched from blood (not recorded which). The receptors come from a woman between 25 and 40 years old who had been exposed to COVID-19. Each CDR3 is given with its conserved first and last residue. The order of the fields is J gene, D gene, clone size, V gene, CDR3 DNA, CDR3 protein. A D gene is named only where the DNA matches it firmly. Rows give clone size only sometimes, using once, few, many, or a class for an expanded clone.

j_call: TRBJ1-5; d_call: -; clone_size: -; v_call: TRBV18; cdr3_nt: TGTGCCAGCTCACCAACAGGAAACAATCAGCCCCAGCATTTT; cdr3_aa: CASSPTGNNQPQHF
j_call: TRBJ1-2; d_call: TRBD1; clone_size: -; v_call: TRBV7-9; cdr3_nt: TGTGCCAGCAGCTCGCCCCCCGGGACAGGGGTTAACTATGGCTACACCTTC; cdr3_aa: CASSSPPGTGVNYGYTF
j_call: TRBJ1-1; d_call: TRBD1; clone_size: -; v_call: TRBV30; cdr3_nt: TGTGCCTGGGACAGGGGGGAGACTGAAGCTTTCTTT; cdr3_aa: CAWDRGETEAFF
j_call: TRBJ2-2; d_call: -; clone_size: -; v_call: TRBV4-2; cdr3_nt: TGTGCCAGCAGCCAAGATAGTCGGACCGGGGAGCTGTTTTTT; cdr3_aa: CASSQDSRTGELFF
j_call: TRBJ1-1; d_call: TRBD1; clone_size: -; v_call: TRBV5-1; cdr3_nt: TGCGCCAGCAGCTTGGCCGCTAATTTGGACAGGGGAAGGTTCTTT; cdr3_aa: CASSLAANLDRGRFF
j_call: TRBJ2-7; d_call: TRBD2; clone_size: -; v_call: TRBV5-4; cdr3_nt: TGTGCCAGCAGCAAAGGCAGTAGCGGGAGGGACTACGAGCAGTACTTC; cdr3_aa: CASSKGSSGRDYEQYF
j_call: TRBJ1-1; d_call: TRBD1; clone_size: -; v_call: TRBV11-2; cdr3_nt: TGTGCCAGCAGCTTAGTAGGGGGCAGCATGAACACTGAAGCTTTCTTT; cdr3_aa: CASSLVGGSMNTEAFF
j_call: TRBJ2-7; d_call: TRBD1; clone_size: many; v_call: TRBV27; cdr3_nt: TGTGCCAGCAGTACCAGGACAGGGGGATCCTACGAGCAGTACTTC; cdr3_aa: CASSTRTGGSYEQYF
j_call: TRBJ2-3; d_call: -; clone_size: -; v_call: TRBV5-4; cdr3_nt: TGTGCCAGCAGCCCCAGCGCCCTCAGCACAGATACGCAGTATTTT; cdr3_aa: CASSPSALSTDTQYF
j_call: TRBJ2-7; d_call: -; clone_size: -; v_call: TRBV29-1; cdr3_nt: TGCAGCGTTAGGACGGGGGAGCAGTACTTC; cdr3_aa: CSVRTGEQYF
j_call: TRBJ2-1; d_call: -; clone_size: -; v_call: TRBV7-9; cdr3_nt: TGTGCCAGCAGCTCAGGGTTAGACAATGAGCAGTTCTTC; cdr3_aa: CASSSGLDNEQFF
j_call: TRBJ1-5; d_call: -; clone_size: -; v_call: TRBV2; cdr3_nt: TGTGCCAGCAGTGAACTAAACAGTCAGCCCCAGCATTTT; cdr3_aa: CASSELNSQPQHF
j_call: TRBJ1-1; d_call: -; clone_size: -; v_call: TRBV6-5; cdr3_nt: TGTGCCAGCAGTTACCAGGCCAACACTGAAGCTTTCTTT; cdr3_aa: CASSYQANTEAFF
j_call: TRBJ2-7; d_call: -; clone_size: -; v_call: TRBV3-1/TRBV3-2; cdr3_nt: TGTGCCAGCAGCCAAGACTCCGGGTCCTGGGCCTACGAGCAGTACTTC; cdr3_aa: CASSQDSGSWAYEQYF
j_call: TRBJ2-3; d_call: TRBD2; clone_size: -; v_call: TRBV4-1; cdr3_nt: TGCGCCAGCAGCCTAAGCCCGCTAGCGGGAGGGTCAGATACGCAGTATTTT; cdr3_aa: CASSLSPLAGGSDTQYF
j_call: TRBJ1-1; d_call: -; clone_size: -; v_call: TRBV7-9; cdr3_nt: TGTGCCAGCAGCTTATTCAGCGCTAGTACTGAAGCTTTCTTT; cdr3_aa: CASSLFSASTEAFF
j_call: TRBJ2-2; d_call: TRBD2; clone_size: -; v_call: TRBV2; cdr3_nt: TGTGCCAGCAGAACTCTAGCGGGGCCCACCGGGGAGCTGTTTTTT; cdr3_aa: CASRTLAGPTGELFF
j_call: TRBJ1-1; d_call: -; clone_size: -; v_call: TRBV10-1; cdr3_nt: TGCGCCAGCCGGCGAGACAGAACGACTGAAGCTTTCTTT; cdr3_aa: CASRRDRTTEAFF
j_call: TRBJ2-6; d_call: -; clone_size: -; v_call: TRBV19; cdr3_nt: TGTGCCAGTAGTATAAAGGGGCCTGGGGCCAACGTCCTGACTTTC; cdr3_aa: CASSIKGPGANVLTF
j_call: TRBJ2-7; d_call: -; clone_size: -; v_call: TRBV5-4; cdr3_nt: TGTGCCAGCAGCTCGGACAGTTACGAGCAGTACTTC; cdr3_aa: CASSSDSYEQYF
j_call: TRBJ1-5; d_call: -; clone_size: -; v_call: TRBV4-1; cdr3_nt: TGCGCCAGCAGCCAAGAGGGGGTTCAGGGGATTTATCAGCCCCAGCATTTT; cdr3_aa: CASSQEGVQGIYQPQHF
j_call: TRBJ2-5; d_call: TRBD1; clone_size: -; v_call: TRBV27; cdr3_nt: TGTGCCAGCAGTTTATCAACAGGGGTCAGAGAGACCCAGTACTTC; cdr3_aa: CASSLSTGVRETQYF
j_call: TRBJ1-1; d_call: -; clone_size: -; v_call: TRBV7-8; cdr3_nt: TGTGCCAGCAGCTTGCAGGGTACCAACACTGAAGCTTTCTTT; cdr3_aa: CASSLQGTNTEAFF
j_call: TRBJ2-3; d_call: -; clone_size: -; v_call: TRBV5-1; cdr3_nt: TGCGCCAGCAGCTTGGATCTACAGGGCACAGATACGCAGTATTTT; cdr3_aa: CASSLDLQGTDTQYF
j_call: TRBJ2-5; d_call: -; clone_size: once; v_call: TRBV13; cdr3_nt: TGTGCCAGCAGCCCCAGGGGAATCACGGAGACCCAGTACTTC; cdr3_aa: CASSPRGITETQYF
j_call: TRBJ1-2; d_call: TRBD1; clone_size: -; v_call: TRBV12-3/TRBV12-4; cdr3_nt: TGTGCCAGCAGCCTGGGACAGGGGCATGGCTACACCTTC; cdr3_aa: CASSLGQGHGYTF
j_call: TRBJ2-3; d_call: TRBD2; clone_size: -; v_call: TRBV5-1; cdr3_nt: TGCGCCAGCACTACAGCGGGAGATCGCACAGATACGCAGTATTTT; cdr3_aa: CASTTAGDRTDTQYF
j_call: TRBJ1-1; d_call: -; clone_size: once; v_call: TRBV7-9; cdr3_nt: TGTGCCAGCAGCGCGAACAGCCTTAGCACTGAAGCTTTCTTT; cdr3_aa: CASSANSLSTEAFF
j_call: TRBJ1-1; d_call: -; clone_size: -; v_call: TRBV5-5; cdr3_nt: TGTGCCAGCAGCTTGGCGGTTTTCAGGACTGAAGCTTTCTTT; cdr3_aa: CASSLAVFRTEAFF
j_call: TRBJ2-5; d_call: -; clone_size: -; v_call: TRBV21-1; cdr3_nt: TGTGCCAGCAGCAGGCACAGAAACCCAGAGACCCAGTACTTC; cdr3_aa: CASSRHRNPETQYF
j_call: TRBJ2-3; d_call: -; clone_size: -; v_call: TRBV21-1; cdr3_nt: TGTGCCAGCAGCACCCCCCAACGGGATACGCAGTATTTT; cdr3_aa: CASSTPQRDTQYF
j_call: TRBJ1-1; d_call: -; clone_size: -; v_call: TRBV15; cdr3_nt: TGTGCCACCAGCAGAGATTCGGGGGTTTGGACTGAAGCTTTCTTT; cdr3_aa: CATSRDSGVWTEAFF
j_call: TRBJ2-7; d_call: -; clone_size: once; v_call: TRBV7-2; cdr3_nt: TGTGCCAGCAGCCCGCCGACAGGAGACAGCTCCTACGAGCAGTACTTC; cdr3_aa: CASSPPTGDSSYEQYF
j_call: TRBJ1-2; d_call: TRBD1; clone_size: -; v_call: TRBV10-3; cdr3_nt: TGTGCCATCAGCGGGGACAGGGGCAACTATGGCTACACCTTC; cdr3_aa: CAISGDRGNYGYTF
j_call: TRBJ2-7; d_call: -; clone_size: -; v_call: TRBV5-1; cdr3_nt: TGCGCCAGCAGTCCGGGGGTTGGCTACGAGCAGTACTTC; cdr3_aa: CASSPGVGYEQYF
j_call: TRBJ2-5; d_call: TRBD1; clone_size: -; v_call: TRBV3-1/TRBV3-2; cdr3_nt: TGTGCCAGCAGCCTCGGGACAGGGCAACAAGAGACCCAGTACTTC; cdr3_aa: CASSLGTGQQETQYF
j_call: TRBJ1-2; d_call: TRBD1; clone_size: -; v_call: TRBV28; cdr3_nt: TGTGCCAGCAGTTTTCGAGGGGGCCGATTTGGCTACACCTTC; cdr3_aa: CASSFRGGRFGYTF
j_call: TRBJ1-1; d_call: -; clone_size: -; v_call: TRBV15; cdr3_nt: TGTGCCACCAGCAGAGATAAAGGACGGGGGATTGTTGAAGCTTTCTTT; cdr3_aa: CATSRDKGRGIVEAFF
j_call: TRBJ2-1; d_call: -; clone_size: -; v_call: TRBV19; cdr3_nt: TGTGCCAGTAGTAGTCTTAGGGGGGGATCCTACAATGAGCAGTTCTTC; cdr3_aa: CASSSLRGGSYNEQFF
j_call: TRBJ1-1; d_call: TRBD1; clone_size: -; v_call: TRBV5-1; cdr3_nt: TGCGCCAGCACTCAGGGGGCAGTTGGGAACACTGAAGCTTTCTTT; cdr3_aa: CASTQGAVGNTEAFF
j_call: TRBJ2-1; d_call: TRBD2; clone_size: -; v_call: TRBV7-2; cdr3_nt: TGTGCCAGCAGCTTAGTCGGCGGGAGAGGGTACAATGAGCAGTTCTTC; cdr3_aa: CASSLVGGRGYNEQFF
j_call: TRBJ2-7; d_call: TRBD2; clone_size: -; v_call: TRBV27; cdr3_nt: TGTGCCAGCAGTCTTAGGGGCCTAGCGGGAGCCGAGCAGTACTTC; cdr3_aa: CASSLRGLAGAEQYF
j_call: TRBJ2-5; d_call: -; clone_size: -; v_call: TRBV5-1; cdr3_nt: TGCGCCAGCAGCTTTAGGGGTCTTGAGACCCAGTACTTC; cdr3_aa: CASSFRGLETQYF
j_call: TRBJ1-5; d_call: -; clone_size: -; v_call: TRBV6-5; cdr3_nt: TGTGCCAGCAGGCCCCTCGGGGGGCATCAGCCCCAGCATTTT; cdr3_aa: CASRPLGGHQPQHF
j_call: TRBJ1-3; d_call: -; clone_size: once; v_call: TRBV6-4; cdr3_nt: TGTGCCAGCAGTGACGAAGGGGGGGACTCTGGAAACACCATATATTTT; cdr3_aa: CASSDEGGDSGNTIYF
j_call: TRBJ1-1; d_call: -; clone_size: few; v_call: TRBV5-1; cdr3_nt: TGCGCCAGCAGCTTATATGGTGGACAACTGAACACTGAAGCTTTCTTT; cdr3_aa: CASSLYGGQLNTEAFF
j_call: TRBJ2-1; d_call: -; clone_size: -; v_call: TRBV2; cdr3_nt: TGTGCCAGCAGCCCCATCAGAGGCAATGAGCAGTTCTTC; cdr3_aa: CASSPIRGNEQFF
j_call: TRBJ2-7; d_call: TRBD2; clone_size: -; v_call: TRBV2; cdr3_nt: TGTGCCAGCAGTGGGGGGAGGGGTCTCGAGCAGTACTTC; cdr3_aa: CASSGGRGLEQYF
j_call: TRBJ1-5; d_call: -; clone_size: -; v_call: TRBV4-2; cdr3_nt: TGTGCCAGCAGCCAAGACAGGGGATTGGGGCCCCAGCATTTT; cdr3_aa: CASSQDRGLGPQHF